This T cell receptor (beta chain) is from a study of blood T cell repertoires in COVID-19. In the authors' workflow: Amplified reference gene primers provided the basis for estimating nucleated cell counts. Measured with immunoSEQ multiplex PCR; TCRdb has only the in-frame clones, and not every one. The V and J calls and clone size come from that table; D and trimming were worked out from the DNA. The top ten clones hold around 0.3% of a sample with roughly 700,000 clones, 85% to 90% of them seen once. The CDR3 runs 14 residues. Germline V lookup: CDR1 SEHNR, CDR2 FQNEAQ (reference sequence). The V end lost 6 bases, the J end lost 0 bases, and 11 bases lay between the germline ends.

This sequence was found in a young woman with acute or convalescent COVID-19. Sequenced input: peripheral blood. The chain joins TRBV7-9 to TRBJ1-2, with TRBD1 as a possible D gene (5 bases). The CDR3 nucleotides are TGTGCCAGCAGGTTGGACACAGCTAACTATGGCTACACCTTC. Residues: CASRLDTANYGYTF. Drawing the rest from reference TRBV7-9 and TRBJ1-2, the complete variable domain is DTGVSQNPRHKITKRGQNVTFRCDPISEHNRLYWYRQTLGQGPEFLTYFQNEAQLEKSRLLSDRFSAERPKGSFSTLEIQRTEQGDSAMYLCASRLDTANYGYTFGSGTRLTVV.